This T cell receptor (beta chain) was captured by sequencing in a study of blood T cells in healthy people across ages. A second PCR of about 7 to 12 cycles used a sample-barcoded 5' primer and a J-beta primer mix. One entry per CDR3 protein, called by TCRdb with MiXCR from the 5' RACE reads. This sample has around 710,000 distinct CDR3 sequences, with roughly two fifths found just once. CDR1 and CDR2 from the germline V gene are SGHTA and FQGTGA. The CDR3 covers 16 residues. Trimming took 1 base from V and 1 from J; bases not matched to a gene: 4. This clonotype was seen more than once but under ten times.

The sequenced material came from blood. The V and J genes are TRBV7-3 and TRBJ2-3, with TRBD2 identical over 8 bases. The clonotype comes from a woman aged 60-70 years in good health. The CDR3 region has the DNA TGTGCCAGCAGCTTAAGAGTGACTAGCGGCACAGATACGCAGTATTTT. Its translation: CASSLRVTSGTDTQYF.